This is a list of T cell receptor beta chains from one sample in a study of blood T cell repertoires in COVID-19. The method was immunoSEQ multiplex PCR; TCRdb's version includes in-frame clones alone and lacks a portion of them. Seen here are about 52,000 clones, just under 90% observed once, and the top ten hold 9%. The specimen was peripheral blood. All receptors derive from a man older than 75 with active or convalescent COVID-19. The CDR3 runs from the conserved cysteine through the conserved F or W. A D gene is named only where the DNA matches it firmly. Not every row has a clone size; where given, it reads once, few, many or a size class.

>-|-|TRBJ2-5|TRBV12-3/TRBV12-4
TGTGCCAGCAGTTTTACCCAGCAAGAGACCCAGTACTTC
CASSFTQQETQYF
>-|-|TRBJ2-7|TRBV11-2
TGTGCCAGCAGCTTAGGGACAGACATATCCCCCTACGAGCAGTACTTC
CASSLGTDISPYEQYF
>-|-|TRBJ1-5|TRBV4-1
TGCGCCAGCAGCCAAGATTGGCCTGAGGGCCAGCCCCAGCATTTT
CASSQDWPEGQPQHF
>TRBD1|once|TRBJ1-5|TRBV28
TGTGCCAGCAGTTTAGCAGGGGGCAGGGGCAATCAGCCCCAGCATTTT
CASSLAGGRGNQPQHF
>-|-|TRBJ1-5|TRBV7-8
TGTGCCAGCAGCCCTACGGCGGTCTATCAGCCCCAGCATTTT
CASSPTAVYQPQHF
>TRBD2|once|TRBJ2-1|TRBV28
TGTGCCAGCAGTCACCGGGACTATACGTTCTTC
CASSHRDYTFF
>-|-|TRBJ1-1|TRBV19
TGTGCCAGTAGTATGCGGGGGCTGAACACTGAAGCTTTCTTT
CASSMRGLNTEAFF
>TRBD2|-|TRBJ2-3|TRBV3-1/TRBV3-2
TGTGCCAGCAGCCGGCTCATAGCGGGAGGGTTCACAGATACGCAGTATTTT
CASSRLIAGGFTDTQYF
>TRBD2|-|TRBJ2-1|TRBV24-1
TGTGCCACCAGTGATTCCTGGACTAGCGGAGGCTCCTACAATGAGCAGTTCTTC
CATSDSWTSGGSYNEQFF
>-|-|TRBJ2-6|TRBV7-9
TGTGCCAGCAGCTTGAGATCTGGGGCCAACGTCCTGACTTTC
CASSLRSGANVLTF
>-|-|TRBJ2-3|TRBV10-3
TGTGCCATCAGCGGTCCGACAACAAACACAGATACGCAGTATTTT
CAISGPTTNTDTQYF
>-|-|TRBJ2-5|TRBV5-4
TGTGCCAGCAGTAACGGACAGTGGGAGACCCAGTACTTC
CASSNGQWETQYF
>-|-|TRBJ1-2|TRBV5-5
TGTGCCAGCAGCTTGGAGGGGTTTGGCTACACCTTC
CASSLEGFGYTF
>TRBD2|-|TRBJ2-7|TRBV5-1
TGCGCCAGCAGCTTGGCCGGGGGGAGCCTGGGCGAGCAGTACTTC
CASSLAGGSLGEQYF
>TRBD2|-|TRBJ2-7|TRBV5-1
TGCGCCAGCAGGTTATCCGGGACTAGCGGCCCCTACGAGCAGTACTTC
CASRLSGTSGPYEQYF
>TRBD2|-|TRBJ2-3|TRBV6-4
TGTGCCAGCAGTCAGCGGGGGGGCCGCGATACGCAGTATTTT
CASSQRGGRDTQYF
>-|-|TRBJ1-6|TRBV27
TGTGCCAGCAGTTTATCCCTTCGTAGGGGGAAATCGAGAAATTCACCCCTCCACTTT
CASSLSLRRGKSRNSPLHF
>-|-|TRBJ1-1|TRBV29-1
TGCAGCGTTGATCCAGGGAACACTGAAGCTTTCTTT
CSVDPGNTEAFF
>TRBD1|-|TRBJ1-6|TRBV30
TGTGCCTGGAGCCGGGGACAGGGAGGCTCACCCCTCCACTTT
CAWSRGQGGSPLHF
>-|few|TRBJ2-2|TRBV18
TGTGCCAGCTCATCAGGAGCAGGGGAAACCGGGGAGCTGTTTTTT
CASSSGAGETGELFF
>TRBD1|-|TRBJ1-4|TRBV7-2
TGTGCCAGCAGCCCAAGGGGGCCGGCCGGGGAAAAACTGTTTTTT
CASSPRGPAGEKLFF
>-|-|TRBJ2-7|TRBV3-1/TRBV3-2
TGTGCCAGCAGCCACCTCTCCTACGAGCAGTACTTC
CASSHLSYEQYF
>TRBD1|-|TRBJ2-7|TRBV28
TGTGCCAGCAGTGGGAACAGGGGATTCGGAGAGCAGTACTTC
CASSGNRGFGEQYF
>-|once|TRBJ1-1|TRBV6-2/TRBV6-3
TGTGCCAGCAGTTACTACGGTTTGGTCACTGAAGCTTTCTTT
CASSYYGLVTEAFF
>TRBD1|medium-sized|TRBJ2-2|TRBV27
TGTGCCAGCAGTGACAGGGGCACCGGGGAGCTGTTTTTT
CASSDRGTGELFF
>TRBD1|-|TRBJ1-1|TRBV3-1/TRBV3-2
TGTGCCAGCAGCCAAGATCGTGGACAGGGGGGATCTTTCTTT
CASSQDRGQGGSFF
>-|-|TRBJ2-5|TRBV5-1
TGCGCCAGCAGCGGCATTGGAGGGGATGGGGAGACCCAGTACTTC
CASSGIGGDGETQYF
>-|-|TRBJ1-6|TRBV6-6
TGTGCCGAGCATCGGGCGGGGCAGTATTCACCCCTCCACTTT
CAEHRAGQYSPLHF
>-|-|TRBJ1-3|TRBV27
TGTGCCAGCAGCATCACAGGAGTAAGCTCTGGAAACACCATATATTTT
CASSITGVSSGNTIYF
>-|-|TRBJ2-3|TRBV6-1
TGTGCCAGCAGTGAACAGCCTAGTGGATCAGATACGCAGTATTTT
CASSEQPSGSDTQYF
>-|-|TRBJ1-4|TRBV28
TGTGCCAGCAGGGGGAGTTCGGAAAAACTGTTTTTT
CASRGSSEKLFF
>-|-|TRBJ2-7|TRBV7-2
TGTGCCAGCAGCTTAGCCTCCCGTTCCTACGAGCAGTACTTC
CASSLASRSYEQYF
>TRBD2|once|TRBJ2-7|TRBV7-2
TGTGCCAGCAGCCCCATCGGGAGGGTCTCCTACGAGCAGTACTTC
CASSPIGRVSYEQYF
>-|-|TRBJ2-3|TRBV19
TGTGCCAGTAGGATAGGGGGGCGGGGCACAGATACGCAGTATTTT
CASRIGGRGTDTQYF
>-|-|TRBJ2-7|TRBV7-2
TGTGCCAGCAGCTTAGTGCCAGAAGCCTACGAGCAGTACTTC
CASSLVPEAYEQYF
>TRBD1|once|TRBJ1-2|TRBV5-1
TGCGCCAGCAGCCCCGGGACAGGGGGGGTAAACTATGGCTACACCTTC
CASSPGTGGVNYGYTF
>-|-|TRBJ2-7|TRBV21-1
TGTGCCAGCAGCGCCGAGGCATTGCGACAGGGGACCTACGAGCAGTACTTC
CASSAEALRQGTYEQYF
>-|-|TRBJ1-1|TRBV4-2
TGTGCCAGCAGCCAAGATGGGCCGCGACCAATGAACACTGAAGCTTTCTTT
CASSQDGPRPMNTEAFF
>-|-|TRBJ2-1|TRBV28
TGTGCCAGCAGACTAGAGGGGAGGGGGGCCTACAATGAGCAGTTCTTC
CASRLEGRGAYNEQFF
>TRBD1|-|TRBJ1-5|TRBV4-3
TGCGCCAGCAGCCTTGGACAGGGCATCAATCAGCCCCAGCATTTT
CASSLGQGINQPQHF
>TRBD1|-|TRBJ1-2|TRBV25-1
TGTGGCCAGTTCAGGGGACAGGCTTATGGCTACACCTTC
CGQFRGQAYGYTF
>-|-|TRBJ2-3|TRBV3-1/TRBV3-2
TGTGCCAGCAGCCAAGGGGGAGAGGAAACAGATACGCAGTATTTT
CASSQGGEETDTQYF
>-|-|TRBJ1-3|TRBV2
TGTGCCAGCAATCCGGTGAGGGGAAACACCATATATTTT
CASNPVRGNTIYF
>-|-|TRBJ2-5|TRBV7-3
TGTGCCAGCAGCGTTAGCGCGGGAGAGACCCAGTACTTC
CASSVSAGETQYF
>-|-|TRBJ2-3|TRBV6-2/TRBV6-3
TGTGCCAGCAGTTATCTCAGCGCAGATACGCAGTATTTT
CASSYLSADTQYF
>-|-|TRBJ1-2|TRBV6-1
TGTGCCAGCAGTGAGGGAGCCTTACAGGGAAGTAACTATGGCTACACCTTC
CASSEGALQGSNYGYTF
>TRBD2|-|TRBJ2-1|TRBV27
TGTGCCAGCAGTTCTCTAGCGGGAGTGAGGAATGAGCAGTTCTTC
CASSSLAGVRNEQFF
>-|once|TRBJ1-1|TRBV30
TGTGCCTGGAGTATCCACAAGAACACTGAAGCTTTCTTT
CAWSIHKNTEAFF
>TRBD2|-|TRBJ2-5|TRBV7-2
TGTGCCAGCAGCTCAAGAGCGGGGGGGCGAGAGACCCAGTACTTC
CASSSRAGGRETQYF
>-|-|TRBJ2-3|TRBV4-1
TGCGCCAGCAGCCAAGAAGCGGGTCAATCTCGAGGTACGCAGTATTTT
CASSQEAGQSRGTQYF
>-|-|TRBJ2-3|TRBV7-2
TGTGCCAGCAGCTTAGGGGCGTCCACAGATACGCAGTATTTT
CASSLGASTDTQYF